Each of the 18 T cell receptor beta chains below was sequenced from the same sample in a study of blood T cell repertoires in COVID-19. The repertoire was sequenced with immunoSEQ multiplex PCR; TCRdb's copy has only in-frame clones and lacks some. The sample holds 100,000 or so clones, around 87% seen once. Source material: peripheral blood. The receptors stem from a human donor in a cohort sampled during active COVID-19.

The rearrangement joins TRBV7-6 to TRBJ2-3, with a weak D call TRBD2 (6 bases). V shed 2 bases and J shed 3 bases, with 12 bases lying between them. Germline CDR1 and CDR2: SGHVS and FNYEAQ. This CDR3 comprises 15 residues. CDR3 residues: CASSLTGSGTDTQYF. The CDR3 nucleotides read TGTGCCAGCAGCTTAACCGGGAGTGGAACAGATACGCAGTATTTT.

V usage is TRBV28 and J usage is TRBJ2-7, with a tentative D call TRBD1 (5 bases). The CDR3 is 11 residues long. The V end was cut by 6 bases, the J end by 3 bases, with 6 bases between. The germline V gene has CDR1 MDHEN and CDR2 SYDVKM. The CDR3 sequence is CASRQGYEQYF. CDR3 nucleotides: TGTGCCAGCAGGCAGGGCTACGAGCAGTACTTC.

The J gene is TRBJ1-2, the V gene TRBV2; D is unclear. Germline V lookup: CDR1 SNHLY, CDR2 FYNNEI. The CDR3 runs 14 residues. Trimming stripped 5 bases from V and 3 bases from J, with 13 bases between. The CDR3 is CASSQRTGHYGYTF. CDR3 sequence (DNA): TGTGCCAGCAGTCAACGAACCGGTCACTATGGCTACACCTTC.

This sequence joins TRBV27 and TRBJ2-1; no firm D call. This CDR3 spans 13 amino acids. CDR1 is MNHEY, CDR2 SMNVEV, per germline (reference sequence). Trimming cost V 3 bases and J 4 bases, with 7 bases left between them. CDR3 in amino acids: CASSFARYNEQFF. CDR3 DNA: TGTGCCAGCAGTTTCGCGAGATACAATGAGCAGTTCTTC.

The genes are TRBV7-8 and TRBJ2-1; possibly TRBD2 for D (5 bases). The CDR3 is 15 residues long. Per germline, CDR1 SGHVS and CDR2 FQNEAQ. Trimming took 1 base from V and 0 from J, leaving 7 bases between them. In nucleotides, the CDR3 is TGTGCCAGCAGCTTAGTCACTAGCTCCTACAATGAGCAGTTCTTC. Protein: CASSLVTSSYNEQFF.

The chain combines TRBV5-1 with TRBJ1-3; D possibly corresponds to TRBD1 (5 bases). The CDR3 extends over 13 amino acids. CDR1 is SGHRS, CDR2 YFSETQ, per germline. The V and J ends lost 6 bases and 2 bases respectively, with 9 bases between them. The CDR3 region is CASKTVAGNTIYF. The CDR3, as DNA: TGCGCCAGCAAGACAGTGGCTGGAAACACCATATATTTT.

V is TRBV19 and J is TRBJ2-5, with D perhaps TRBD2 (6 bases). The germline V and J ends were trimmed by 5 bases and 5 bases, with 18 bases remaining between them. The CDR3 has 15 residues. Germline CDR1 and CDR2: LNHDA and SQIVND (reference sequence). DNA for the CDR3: TGTGCCAGTAGTTTCGGGGGACGATACGTGGAGACCCAGTACTTC. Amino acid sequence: CASSFGGRYVETQYF.

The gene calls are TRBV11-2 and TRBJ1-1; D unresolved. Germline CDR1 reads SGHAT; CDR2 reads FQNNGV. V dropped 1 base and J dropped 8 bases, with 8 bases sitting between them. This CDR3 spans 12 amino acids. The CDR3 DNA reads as TGTGCCAGCAGCTTAGTAGAGAACGAAGCTTTCTTT. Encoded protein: CASSLVENEAFF.

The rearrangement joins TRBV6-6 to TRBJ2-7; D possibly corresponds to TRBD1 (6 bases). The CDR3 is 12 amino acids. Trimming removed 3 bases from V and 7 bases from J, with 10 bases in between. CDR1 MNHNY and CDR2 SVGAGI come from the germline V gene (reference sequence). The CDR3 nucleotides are TGTGCCAGCAGTTATCCCCAGGGGGAGCAGTACTTC. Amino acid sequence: CASSYPQGEQYF.

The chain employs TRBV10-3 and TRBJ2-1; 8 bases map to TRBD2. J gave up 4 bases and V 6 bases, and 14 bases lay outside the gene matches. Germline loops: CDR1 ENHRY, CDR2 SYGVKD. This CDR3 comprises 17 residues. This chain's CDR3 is CAIRGSLVAGQYNEQFF. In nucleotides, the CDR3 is TGTGCCATCAGGGGGTCGTTGGTAGCGGGGCAATACAATGAGCAGTTCTTC.

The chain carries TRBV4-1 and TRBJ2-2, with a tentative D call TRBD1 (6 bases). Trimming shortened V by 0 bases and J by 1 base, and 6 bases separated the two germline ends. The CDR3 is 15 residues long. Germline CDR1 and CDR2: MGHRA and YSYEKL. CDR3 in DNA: TGCGCCAGCAGCCAAGAGACAGGGAACACCGGGGAGCTGTTTTTT. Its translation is CASSQETGNTGELFF.

The CDR3 DNA reads TGTGCCAGCAGCCCCCCGGTACTGTTGGATACGCAGTATTTT. Translated: CASSPPVLLDTQYF. V usage is TRBV28 and J usage is TRBJ2-3, with D unresolved. V was pared by 6 bases and J by 6 bases, with 16 bases between. Germline values: CDR1 MDHEN, CDR2 SYDVKM. This CDR3 region has 14 residues.

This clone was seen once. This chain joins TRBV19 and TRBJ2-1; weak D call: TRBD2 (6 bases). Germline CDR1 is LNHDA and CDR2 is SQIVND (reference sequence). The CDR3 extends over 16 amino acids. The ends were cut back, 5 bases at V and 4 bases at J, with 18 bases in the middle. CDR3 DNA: TGTGCCAGTAGTCCCTCTTGGGCGGGACCTTACAATGAGCAGTTCTTC. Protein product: CASSPSWAGPYNEQFF.

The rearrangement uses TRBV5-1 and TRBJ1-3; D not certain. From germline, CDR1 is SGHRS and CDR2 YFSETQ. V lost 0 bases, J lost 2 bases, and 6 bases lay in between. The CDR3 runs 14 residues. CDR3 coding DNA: TGCGCCAGCAGCTTGGACAGCACTGGAAACACCATATATTTT. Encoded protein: CASSLDSTGNTIYF. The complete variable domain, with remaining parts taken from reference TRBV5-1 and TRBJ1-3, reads KAGVTQTPRYLIKTRGQQVTLSCSPISGHRSVSWYQQTPGQGLQFLFEYFSETQRNKGNFPGRFSGRQFSNSRSEMNVSTLELGDSALYLCASSLDSTGNTIYFGEGSWLTVV.

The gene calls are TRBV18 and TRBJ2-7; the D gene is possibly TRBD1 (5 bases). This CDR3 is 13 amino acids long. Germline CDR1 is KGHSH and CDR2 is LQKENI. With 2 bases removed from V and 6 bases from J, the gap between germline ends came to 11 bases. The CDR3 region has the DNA TGTGCCAGCTCACCAGCGCGGCAGGGCGAGCAGTACTTC. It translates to CASSPARQGEQYF. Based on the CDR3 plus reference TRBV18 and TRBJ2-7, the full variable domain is NAGVMQNPRHLVRRRGQEARLRCSPMKGHSHVYWYRQLPEEGLKFMVYLQKENIIDESGMPKERFSAEFPKEGPSILRIQQVVRGDSAAYFCASSPARQGEQYFGPGTRLTVT.

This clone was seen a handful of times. The CDR3, as DNA: TGTGCCAGCAGCTCCTTGACAGGAGGCTCCTACGAGCAGTACTTC. This gives the protein CASSSLTGGSYEQYF. The gene calls are TRBV7-2 and TRBJ2-7; a weak D match, TRBD1 (6 bases). Germline V gene sequence: CDR1 SGHTA, CDR2 FQGNSA. The V gene lost 4 bases and the J gene lost 0 bases, with 13 bases spanning the gap. The CDR3 loop spans 15 amino acids. Full variable domain (missing parts from reference TRBV7-2 and TRBJ2-7): GAGVSQSPSNKVTEKGKDVELRCDPISGHTALYWYRQSLGQGLEFLIYFQGNSAPDKSGLPSDRFSAERTGGSVSTLTIQRTQQEDSAVYLCASSSLTGGSYEQYFGPGTRLTVT.

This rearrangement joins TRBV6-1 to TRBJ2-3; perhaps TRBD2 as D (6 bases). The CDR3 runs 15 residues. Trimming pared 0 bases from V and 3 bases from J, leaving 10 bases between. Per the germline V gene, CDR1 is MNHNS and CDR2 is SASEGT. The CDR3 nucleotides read TGTGCCAGCAGTGAAGCAAGAGGAGGGACAGATACGCAGTATTTT. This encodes CASSEARGGTDTQYF.

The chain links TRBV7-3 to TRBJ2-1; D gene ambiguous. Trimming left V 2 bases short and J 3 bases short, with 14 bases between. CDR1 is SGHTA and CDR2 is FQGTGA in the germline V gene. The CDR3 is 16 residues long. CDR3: CASSLGPNQDYNEQFF. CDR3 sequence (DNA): TGTGCCAGCAGCTTAGGGCCGAACCAGGACTACAATGAGCAGTTCTTC.